The rows below give T cell receptor beta chains drawn from one sample of a study of cytotoxic CD8 clonotypes in ibrutinib-treated CLL. Here immunoSEQ multiplex PCR was the method, and the copy in TCRdb shows in-frame clones only, minus some. The sample has some 50,000 clones, roughly 76% seen once. The material sequenced was PBMCs, taken after 12 months of ibrutinib treatment. The source of these receptors is a human donor with chronic lymphocytic leukemia. The CDR3 runs from the conserved cysteine through the conserved F or W. Fields, in order: V gene, clone size, J gene, D gene, CDR3 protein, CDR3 DNA. A D gene is named only where the DNA matches it firmly. Expanded clones get a size class; other rows say once, few or many, or leave the size out.

TRBV19,NA,TRBJ2-7,NA,CASRGPGPLYEQYF,TGTGCCAGTAGGGGACCGGGGCCTCTCTACGAGCAGTACTTC
TRBV6-5,NA,TRBJ2-7,NA,CASSLAGNFYEQYF,TGTGCCAGCAGTCTAGCAGGGAACTTCTACGAGCAGTACTTC
TRBV25-1,NA,TRBJ1-3,NA,CASGFSRGSGNTIYF,TGTGCCAGCGGGTTTTCGAGGGGCTCTGGAAACACCATATATTTT
TRBV6-5,few,TRBJ2-7,TRBD2,CASSPVASGVQQYF,TGTGCCAGCAGTCCCGTGGCTAGCGGGGTTCAGCAGTACTTC
TRBV14,NA,TRBJ1-1,NA,CASSQYPRMNTEAFF,TGTGCCAGCAGCCAATATCCCAGGATGAACACTGAAGCTTTCTTT
TRBV6-5,NA,TRBJ1-1,NA,CASRPTGLSTEAFF,TGTGCCAGCAGGCCAACAGGGTTATCGACTGAAGCTTTCTTT
TRBV7-9,NA,TRBJ2-7,NA,CASSPLSSEQYF,TGTGCCAGCAGCCCATTGAGCTCCGAGCAGTACTTC
TRBV7-3,NA,TRBJ1-1,NA,CASSLYPMEGKNTEAFF,TGTGCCAGCAGCTTATACCCCATGGAGGGAAAGAACACTGAAGCTTTCTTT
TRBV6-6,NA,TRBJ1-1,NA,CASSYYWLGHTEAFF,TGTGCCAGCAGTTACTATTGGCTGGGCCACACTGAAGCTTTCTTT
TRBV4-1,few,TRBJ2-7,NA,CASSGRAHSYEQYF,TGCGCCTCGTCTGGAAGGGCTCACTCCTACGAGCAGTACTTC
TRBV10-1,few,TRBJ2-6,NA,CASRTRGSSSGANVLTF,TGCGCCAGCAGGACGCGGGGTTCCTCTTCTGGGGCCAACGTCCTGACTTTC
TRBV7-2,few,TRBJ1-4,NA,CASSSSGGATNEKLFF,TGTGCCAGCAGCTCGTCCGGGGGCGCAACTAATGAAAAACTGTTTTTT
TRBV7-6,once,TRBJ1-1,NA,CASSFQGYRANTEAFF,TGTGCCAGCAGCTTCCAGGGGTACAGGGCGAACACTGAAGCTTTCTTT
TRBV5-5,NA,TRBJ1-1,NA,CASSRGRANTEAFF,TGTGCCAGCAGTCGCGGACGGGCGAACACTGAAGCTTTCTTT
TRBV19,NA,TRBJ2-7,TRBD2,CASSSRTSGGYSYEQYF,TGTGCCAGTAGTTCACGGACTAGCGGGGGATACTCCTACGAGCAGTACTTC
TRBV7-2,NA,TRBJ1-5,TRBD1,CASSSNRGGNQPQHF,TGTGCCAGCAGCTCGAACAGGGGGGGCAATCAGCCCCAGCATTTT
TRBV6-5,NA,TRBJ2-3,NA,CASSLYGESTDTQYF,TGTGCCAGCAGTTTGTACGGGGAAAGCACAGATACGCAGTATTTT
TRBV7-9,once,TRBJ2-6,NA,CASSSPEGANVLTF,TGTGCCAGCAGCTCACCCGAGGGGGCCAACGTCCTGACTTTC
TRBV19,NA,TRBJ2-5,NA,CASSSTKGETQYF,TGTGCCAGTAGTTCGACTAAAGGAGAGACCCAGTACTTC
TRBV28,NA,TRBJ1-5,NA,CASSFLGLFRIRGVDQPQHF,TGTGCCAGCAGTTTCCTGGGGTTGTTCCGGATTCGGGGTGTGGATCAGCCCCAGCATTTT
TRBV19,NA,TRBJ2-1,NA,CASTKSGRNNEQFF,TGTGCCAGTACCAAATCCGGGCGTAACAATGAGCAGTTCTTC
TRBV5-1,NA,TRBJ2-5,NA,CASSGVQETQYF,TGCGCCAGCAGCGGTGTTCAAGAGACCCAGTACTTC
TRBV7-6,NA,TRBJ1-6,NA,CASSLAPGDLNSPLHF,TGTGCCAGCAGCTTAGCGCCTGGAGACCTCAATTCACCCCTCCACTTT
TRBV28,NA,TRBJ2-1,NA,CASSPYNEQFF,TGTGCCAGCAGTCCCTACAATGAGCAGTTCTTC
TRBV18,NA,TRBJ2-7,TRBD1,CASSPEDRALSSYEQYF,TGTGCCAGCTCACCCGAGGACAGGGCCCTGAGCTCCTACGAGCAGTACTTC
TRBV19,few,TRBJ1-5,TRBD1,CASSRGTGNQPQHF,TGTGCCAGTAGCCGCGGGACAGGGAATCAGCCCCAGCATTTT
TRBV6-5,NA,TRBJ1-2,NA,CASSYSILGNYGYTF,TGTGCCAGCAGTTACTCAATCCTTGGTAACTATGGCTACACCTTC
TRBV7-3,NA,TRBJ1-1,NA,CASSQSHGNTEAFF,TGTGCCAGCAGCCAATCCCATGGGAACACTGAAGCTTTCTTT
TRBV7-3,NA,TRBJ2-3,TRBD2,CASSLQSSGGPDTQYF,TGTGCCAGCAGCCTACAGTCTAGCGGGGGTCCAGATACGCAGTATTTT
TRBV14,NA,TRBJ1-2,NA,CASSPVASLRTGYTF,TGTGCCAGCAGCCCGGTAGCTTCGCTACGGACTGGCTACACCTTC
TRBV7-9,NA,TRBJ1-2,NA,CASSLQSSPSYGYTF,TGTGCCAGCAGCCTTCAATCGTCCCCCTCCTATGGCTACACCTTC
TRBV28,NA,TRBJ2-3,NA,CASSLWGSTDTQYF,TGTGCCAGCAGTTTATGGGGCTCCACAGATACGCAGTATTTT
TRBV21-1,NA,TRBJ1-6,NA,CASSSRTGPGRGKAPLHF,TGTGCCAGCAGCTCCCGAACGGGACCGGGGAGAGGGAAGGCACCCCTCCACTTT
TRBV7-8,few,TRBJ1-2,NA,CASSLRQGRYTF,TGTGCCAGCAGCTTAAGGCAGGGACGCTACACCTTC
TRBV4-1,NA,TRBJ2-7,TRBD1,CASSQDTHSTGDRYEQYF,TGCGCCAGCAGCCAGGACACACATTCGACAGGGGATCGCTACGAGCAGTACTTC
TRBV6-5,NA,TRBJ1-1,TRBD1,CASSAKWTGATEAFF,TGTGCCAGCAGTGCCAAATGGACAGGTGCGACTGAAGCTTTCTTT
TRBV7-2,once,TRBJ2-1,NA,CASSVTKGNEQFF,TGTGCCAGCAGCGTAACAAAGGGGAATGAGCAGTTCTTC
TRBV6-1,NA,TRBJ2-1,NA,CASSGRVNEQFF,TGTGCCAGCAGTGGGAGGGTCAATGAGCAGTTCTTC
TRBV27,NA,TRBJ2-1,NA,CASSSAEGLYNEQFF,TGTGCCAGCAGTTCCGCCGAGGGGCTTTACAATGAGCAGTTCTTC
TRBV28,NA,TRBJ2-6,NA,CASSSLDYRIDSGANVLTF,TGTGCCAGCAGCTCCCTTGACTACAGAATCGACTCTGGGGCCAACGTCCTGACTTTC
TRBV29-1,NA,TRBJ2-1,TRBD2,CSVKRLAGGSSYNEQFF,TGCAGCGTAAAACGACTAGCGGGGGGGAGCTCCTACAATGAGCAGTTCTTC
TRBV6-4,NA,TRBJ2-7,TRBD1,CASERVRDRVYEQYF,TGTGCCAGCGAGCGGGTCCGGGACAGGGTCTACGAGCAGTACTTC
TRBV27,NA,TRBJ2-1,NA,CASSLKGTYNEQFF,TGTGCCAGCAGTTTGAAAGGGACCTACAATGAGCAGTTCTTC
TRBV27,once,TRBJ2-2,NA,CASSLSANTGELFF,TGTGCCAGCAGTTTGAGCGCCAACACCGGGGAGCTGTTTTTT
TRBV19,NA,TRBJ1-1,TRBD1,CASSTTRTGGTEAFF,TGTGCCAGTAGTACAACTCGGACAGGGGGCACTGAAGCTTTCTTT
TRBV5-1,NA,TRBJ2-7,NA,CASTRGDSYEQYF,TGCGCCAGCACTCGTGGAGACTCCTACGAGCAGTACTTC
TRBV9,NA,TRBJ1-4,NA,CASSVDALGNEKLFF,TGTGCCAGCAGCGTAGACGCCTTGGGTAATGAAAAACTGTTTTTT
TRBV29-1,NA,TRBJ1-3,NA,CSAAGVGNTIYF,TGCAGCGCCGCAGGGGTTGGAAACACCATATATTTT
TRBV27,NA,TRBJ1-5,NA,CASSFGQGGQPQHF,TGTGCCAGCAGTTTCGGGCAGGGAGGCCAGCCCCAGCATTTT
TRBV5-4,NA,TRBJ2-7,TRBD1,CASSRTGFYEQYF,TGTGCCAGCAGCCGGACAGGGTTCTACGAGCAGTACTTC